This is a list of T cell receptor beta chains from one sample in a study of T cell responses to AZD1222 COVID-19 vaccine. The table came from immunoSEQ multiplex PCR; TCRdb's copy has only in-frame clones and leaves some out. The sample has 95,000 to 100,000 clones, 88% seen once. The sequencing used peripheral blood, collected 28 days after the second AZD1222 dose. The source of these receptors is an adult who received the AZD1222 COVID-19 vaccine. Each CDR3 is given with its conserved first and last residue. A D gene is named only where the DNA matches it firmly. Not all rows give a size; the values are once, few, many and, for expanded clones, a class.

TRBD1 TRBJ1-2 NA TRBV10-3 CAIRDREGYGYTF TGTGCCATCAGGGACAGGGAGGGCTATGGCTACACCTTC
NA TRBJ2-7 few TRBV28 CASSFVGRGNEQYF TGTGCCAGCAGTTTTGTCGGGAGAGGGAACGAGCAGTACTTC
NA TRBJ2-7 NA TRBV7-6 CASSPRPKGRSYEQYF TGTGCCAGCAGCCCCAGGCCGAAGGGACGATCCTACGAGCAGTACTTC
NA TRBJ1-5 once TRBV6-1 CASSENQPQHF TGTGCCAGCAGTGAAAATCAGCCCCAGCATTTT
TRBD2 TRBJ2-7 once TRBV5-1 CASRVSGNYEQYF TGCGCCAGCAGGGTTAGCGGGAATTACGAGCAGTACTTC
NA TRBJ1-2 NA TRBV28 CASQGRTIYGYTF TGTGCCAGCCAGGGACGAACAATCTATGGCTACACCTTC
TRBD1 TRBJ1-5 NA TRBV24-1 CATSDRQGGQPQHF TGTGCCACCAGTGATCGACAGGGAGGGCAGCCCCAGCATTTT
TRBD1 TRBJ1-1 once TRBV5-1 CASSFHFGDRGTEAFF TGCGCCAGCAGCTTCCACTTTGGGGACAGGGGGACTGAAGCTTTCTTT
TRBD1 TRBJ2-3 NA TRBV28 CASRPQGGTDTQYF TGTGCCAGCAGACCACAGGGGGGCACAGATACGCAGTATTTT
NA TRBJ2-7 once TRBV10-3 CAISDLASSYEQYF TGTGCCATCAGTGACCTAGCCAGCTCCTACGAGCAGTACTTC
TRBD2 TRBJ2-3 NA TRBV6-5 CASSRNGGRTDTQYF TGTGCCAGCAGCCGTAATGGCGGGAGGACAGATACGCAGTATTTT
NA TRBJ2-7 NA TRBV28 CASSSPFIVLSDVEPYEQYF TGTGCCAGCAGTTCCCCTTTCATCGTTTTATCAGACGTGGAGCCCTACGAGCAGTACTTC
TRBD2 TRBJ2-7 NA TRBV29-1 CSVGGGPTYEQYF TGCAGCGTCGGGGGGGGCCCAACCTACGAGCAGTACTTC
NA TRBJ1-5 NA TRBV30 CAWSVGAGNQPQHF TGTGCCTGGAGTGTTGGGGCGGGCAATCAGCCCCAGCATTTT
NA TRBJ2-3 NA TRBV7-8 CASSLGWPTDTQYF TGTGCCAGCAGCTTAGGCTGGCCCACAGATACGCAGTATTTT
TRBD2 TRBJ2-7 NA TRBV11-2 CASSRKLAGGSPYEQYF TGTGCCAGCAGCCGAAAACTAGCGGGAGGATCCCCCTACGAGCAGTACTTC
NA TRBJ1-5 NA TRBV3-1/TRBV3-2 CASSQGTGLNQPQHF TGTGCCAGCAGCCAAGGAACAGGGCTCAATCAGCCCCAGCATTTT